Given below is one T cell receptor beta chain in context. No antigen is known for it. The protocol was immunoSEQ multiplex PCR, while the TCRdb copy is restricted to in-frame clones and leaves out a portion. The data contain around 140,000 clones, approximately 86% of them singletons. The sample originates from a study of cytomegalovirus exposure and HLA in healthy donors. Across the whole study: Later analysis reported that the roughly 130 validation repertoires shared the platform of the 650 to 700 first-cohort repertoires. Overall study findings and caveats: With high specificity and sensitivity, the classifier reportedly diagnosed cytomegalovirus status. The listing of approximately 160 TCR beta chains classed them as cytomegalovirus-associated.

The TCR originated in a man aged 18-30 years in good health and CMV-seropositive. The sample taken for sequencing was PBMCs.

CDR3 nucleotides: TGTGCCAGCAGCGTAGACCCGAGGCAGGGGGACACCGGGGAGCTGTTTTTT. Its translation: CASSVDPRQGDTGELFF. The chain recombines TRBV9 with TRBJ2-2; 7 bases align to TRBD1. J lost 3 bases, V lost 0 bases, and 8 bases had no gene match. This CDR3 has 17 residues. Germline loops: CDR1 SGDLS, CDR2 YYNGEE.